Sequencing of this TCR beta chain was carried out in a study of blood T cell repertoires in COVID-19. About the research overall: Sites across the United States, Italy and Spain contributed samples from acute and convalescent COVID-19. PBMCs, B-cell-depleted T cells, or T cells provided the cDNA or gDNA that made up the material.

This CDR3 is built from 14 residues. The J segment lost 0 bases and the V segment lost 5 bases, leaving 4 bases of the junction unmatched. The germline gives CDR1 MNHEY, CDR2 SVGAGI. Per the study methods: Amplified reference gene primers provided the basis for estimating nucleated cell counts. Clones were read by immunoSEQ multiplex PCR, and TCRdb kept only the in-frame ones, dropping some. V, J and clone size are those of that table, while D and trimming were read from the DNA. This sample yields about 180,000 clones, of which approximately 84% are seen a single time; 6% to 8.5% belongs to the top ten.

Sequenced material: peripheral blood. This TCR was sampled from a human donor in a cohort sampled during active COVID-19. The chain links TRBV6-5 to TRBJ2-7, with 7 bases fitting TRBD1. This CDR3 is CASSQWDSSYEQYF. CDR3 DNA sequence: TGTGCCAGCAGTCAATGGGACAGCTCCTACGAGCAGTACTTC.